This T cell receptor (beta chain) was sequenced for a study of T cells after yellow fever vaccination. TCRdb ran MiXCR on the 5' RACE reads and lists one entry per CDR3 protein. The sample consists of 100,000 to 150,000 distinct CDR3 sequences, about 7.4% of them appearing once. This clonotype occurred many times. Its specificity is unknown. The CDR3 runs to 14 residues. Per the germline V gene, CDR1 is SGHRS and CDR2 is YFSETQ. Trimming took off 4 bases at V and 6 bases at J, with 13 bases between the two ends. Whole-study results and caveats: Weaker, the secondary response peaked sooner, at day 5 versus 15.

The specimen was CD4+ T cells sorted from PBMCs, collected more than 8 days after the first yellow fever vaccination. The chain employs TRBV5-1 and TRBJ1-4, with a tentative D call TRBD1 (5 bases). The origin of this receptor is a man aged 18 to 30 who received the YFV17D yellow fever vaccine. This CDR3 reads CASSAGWGDEKLFF. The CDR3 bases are TGCGCCAGCAGCGCAGGGTGGGGAGATGAAAAACTGTTTTTT. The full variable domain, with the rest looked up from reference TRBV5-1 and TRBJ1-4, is KAGVTQTPRYLIKTRGQQVTLSCSPISGHRSVSWYQQTPGQGLQFLFEYFSETQRNKGNFPGRFSGRQFSNSRSEMNVSTLELGDSALYLCASSAGWGDEKLFFGSGTQLSVL.